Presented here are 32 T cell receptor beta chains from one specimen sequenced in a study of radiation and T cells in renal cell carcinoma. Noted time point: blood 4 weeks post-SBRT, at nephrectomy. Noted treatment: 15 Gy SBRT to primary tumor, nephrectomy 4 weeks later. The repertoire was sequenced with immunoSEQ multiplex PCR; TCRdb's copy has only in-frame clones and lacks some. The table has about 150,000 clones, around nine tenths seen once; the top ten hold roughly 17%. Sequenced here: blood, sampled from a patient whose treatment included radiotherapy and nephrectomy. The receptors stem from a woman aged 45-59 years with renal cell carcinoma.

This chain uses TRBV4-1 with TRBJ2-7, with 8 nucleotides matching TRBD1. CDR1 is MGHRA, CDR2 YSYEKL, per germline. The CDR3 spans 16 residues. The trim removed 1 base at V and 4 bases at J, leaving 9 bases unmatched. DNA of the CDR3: TGCGCCAGCAGCCAAGTCCAGACAGGGGCTCGGTACGAGCAGTACTTC. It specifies CASSQVQTGARYEQYF.

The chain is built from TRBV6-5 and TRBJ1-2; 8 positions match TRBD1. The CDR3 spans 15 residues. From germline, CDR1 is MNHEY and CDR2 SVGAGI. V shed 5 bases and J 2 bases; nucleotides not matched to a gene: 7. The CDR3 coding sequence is TGTGCCAGCAGTCGCGGGACAGGCGGAAACTATGGCTACACCTTC. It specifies CASSRGTGGNYGYTF.

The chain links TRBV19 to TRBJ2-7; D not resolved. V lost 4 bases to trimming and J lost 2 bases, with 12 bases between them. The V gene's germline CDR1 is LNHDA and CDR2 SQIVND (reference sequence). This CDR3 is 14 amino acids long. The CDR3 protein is CASSRGYSTYEQYF. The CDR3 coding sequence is TGTGCCAGTAGTAGGGGATACAGCACCTACGAGCAGTACTTC.

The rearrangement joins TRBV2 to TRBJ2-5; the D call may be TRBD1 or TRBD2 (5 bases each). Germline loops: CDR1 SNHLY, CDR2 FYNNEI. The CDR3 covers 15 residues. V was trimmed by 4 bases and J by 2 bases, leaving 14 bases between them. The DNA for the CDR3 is TGTGCCAGCAGTGCGGGGACCGTACCTCAAGAGACCCAGTACTTC. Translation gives CASSAGTVPQETQYF.

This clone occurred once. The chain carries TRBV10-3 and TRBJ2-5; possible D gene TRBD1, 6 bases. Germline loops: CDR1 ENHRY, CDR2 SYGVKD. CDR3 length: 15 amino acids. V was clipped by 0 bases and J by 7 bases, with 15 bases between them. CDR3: CAISESSGDVSTQYF. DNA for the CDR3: TGTGCCATCAGTGAGTCATCAGGGGATGTTTCGACCCAGTACTTC.

This CDR3 is CASSPRLYNEQFF. DNA of the CDR3: TGTGCCAGCAGCCCTCGCCTTTACAATGAGCAGTTCTTC. This chain joins TRBV14 and TRBJ2-1; D is undetermined. The germline gives CDR1 SGHDN, CDR2 FVKESK. Trimming shortened V by 4 bases and J by 4 bases, and 8 bases separated the two germline ends. The CDR3 covers 13 residues. Variable domain in full (rest from reference TRBV14 and TRBJ2-1): EAGVTQFPSHSVIEKGQTVTLRCDPISGHDNLYWYRRVMGKEIKFLLHFVKESKQDESGMPNNRFLAERTGGTYSTLKVQPAELEDSGVYFCASSPRLYNEQFFGPGTRLTVL.

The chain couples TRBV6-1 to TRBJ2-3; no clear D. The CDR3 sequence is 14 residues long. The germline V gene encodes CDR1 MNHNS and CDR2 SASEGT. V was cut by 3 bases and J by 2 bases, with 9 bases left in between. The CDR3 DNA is TGTGCCAGCAGTGACTGGCAAAACACAGATACGCAGTATTTT. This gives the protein CASSDWQNTDTQYF.

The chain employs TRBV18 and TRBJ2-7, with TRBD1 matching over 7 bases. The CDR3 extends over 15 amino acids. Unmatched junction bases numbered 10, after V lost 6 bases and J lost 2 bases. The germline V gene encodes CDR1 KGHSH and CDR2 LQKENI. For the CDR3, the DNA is TGTGCCAGCTCCCCCCCGGGACAGCCTACCTACGAGCAGTACTTC. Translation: CASSPPGQPTYEQYF.

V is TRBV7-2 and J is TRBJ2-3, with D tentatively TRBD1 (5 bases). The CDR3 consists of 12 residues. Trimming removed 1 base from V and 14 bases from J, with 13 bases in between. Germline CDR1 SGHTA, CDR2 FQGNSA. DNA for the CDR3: TGTGCCAGCAGCTTAGGGGGCCCGGTTCGGTATTTT. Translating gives CASSLGGPVRYF.

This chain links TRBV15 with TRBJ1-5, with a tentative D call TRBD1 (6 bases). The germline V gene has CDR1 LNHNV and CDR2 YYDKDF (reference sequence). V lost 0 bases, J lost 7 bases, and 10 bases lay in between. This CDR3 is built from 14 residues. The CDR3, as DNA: TGTGCCACCAGCAGAGATTTCGGGGGCCAGCCCCAGCATTTT. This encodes CATSRDFGGQPQHF.

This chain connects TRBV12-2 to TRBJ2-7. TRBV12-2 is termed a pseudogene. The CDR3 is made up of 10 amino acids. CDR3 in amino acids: CAGFRSEQYF. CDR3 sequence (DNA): TGTGCAGGATTTCGCTCAGAGCAGTACTTC.

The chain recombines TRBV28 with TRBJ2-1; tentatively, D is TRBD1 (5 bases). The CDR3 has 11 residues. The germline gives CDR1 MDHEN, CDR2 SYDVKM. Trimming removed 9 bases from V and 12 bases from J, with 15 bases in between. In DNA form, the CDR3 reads TGTGCCAGTGGGGCAGGGTTGGGGCAGTTCTTC. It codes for CASGAGLGQFF. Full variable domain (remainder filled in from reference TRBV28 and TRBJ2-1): DVKVTQSSRYLVKRTGEKVFLECVQDMDHENMFWYRQDPGLGLRLIYFSYDVKMKEKGDIPEGYSVSREKKERFSLILESASTNQTSMYLCASGAGLGQFFGPGTRLTVL.

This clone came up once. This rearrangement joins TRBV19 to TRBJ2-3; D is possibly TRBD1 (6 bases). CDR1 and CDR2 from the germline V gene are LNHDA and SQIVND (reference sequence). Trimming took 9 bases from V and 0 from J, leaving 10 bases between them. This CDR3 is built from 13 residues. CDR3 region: CASSQGSTDTQYF. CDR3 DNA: TGTGCCAGCTCTCAGGGGAGCACAGATACGCAGTATTTT.

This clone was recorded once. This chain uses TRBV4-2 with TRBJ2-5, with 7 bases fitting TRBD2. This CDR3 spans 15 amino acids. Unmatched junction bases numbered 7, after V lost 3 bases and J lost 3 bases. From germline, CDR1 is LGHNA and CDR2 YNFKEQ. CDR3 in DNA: TGTGCCAGCAGCCAGCAGTATGGACTAGAAGAGACCCAGTACTTC. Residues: CASSQQYGLEETQYF.

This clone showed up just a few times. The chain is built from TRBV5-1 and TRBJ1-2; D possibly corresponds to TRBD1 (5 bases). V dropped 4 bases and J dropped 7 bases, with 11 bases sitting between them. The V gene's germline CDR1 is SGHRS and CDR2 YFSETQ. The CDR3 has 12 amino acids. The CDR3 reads CASSSQGFGYTF. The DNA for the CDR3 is TGCGCCAGCAGCAGTCAGGGTTTTGGCTACACCTTC.

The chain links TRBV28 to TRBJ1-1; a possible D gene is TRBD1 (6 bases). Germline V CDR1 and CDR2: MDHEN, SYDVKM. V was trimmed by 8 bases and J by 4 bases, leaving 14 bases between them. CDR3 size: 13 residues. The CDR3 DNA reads TGTGCCAGCGGAACGGGGGCGGGCACTGAAGCTTTCTTT. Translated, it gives CASGTGAGTEAFF.

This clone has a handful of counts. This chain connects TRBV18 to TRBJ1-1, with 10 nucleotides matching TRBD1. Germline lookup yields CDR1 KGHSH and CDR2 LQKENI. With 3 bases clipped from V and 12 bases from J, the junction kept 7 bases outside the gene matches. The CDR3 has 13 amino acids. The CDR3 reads CASSPGGQGSTFF. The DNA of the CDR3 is TGTGCCAGCTCACCCGGGGGACAGGGGTCGACTTTCTTT. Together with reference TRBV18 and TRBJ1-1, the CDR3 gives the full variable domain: NAGVMQNPRHLVRRRGQEARLRCSPMKGHSHVYWYRQLPEEGLKFMVYLQKENIIDESGMPKERFSAEFPKEGPSILRIQQVVRGDSAAYFCASSPGGQGSTFFGQGTRLTVV.

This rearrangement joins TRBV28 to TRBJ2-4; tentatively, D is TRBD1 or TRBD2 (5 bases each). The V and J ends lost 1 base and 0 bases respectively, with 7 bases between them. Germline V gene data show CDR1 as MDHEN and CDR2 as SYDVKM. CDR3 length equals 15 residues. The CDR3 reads CASSLYGTAKNIQYF. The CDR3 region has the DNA TGTGCCAGCAGTTTATACGGGACAGCCAAAAACATTCAGTACTTC.

CDR3 sequence: CASSQGRNQPQHF. Written as DNA, the CDR3 is TGTGCCAGCAGCCAGGGACGAAATCAGCCCCAGCATTTT. V and J are TRBV7-6 and TRBJ1-5; weak D call: TRBD1 (5 bases). Trimming shortened V by 5 bases and J by 4 bases, and 9 bases separated the two germline ends. The CDR3 sequence is 13 residues long. Germline V CDR1 and CDR2: SGHVS, FNYEAQ.

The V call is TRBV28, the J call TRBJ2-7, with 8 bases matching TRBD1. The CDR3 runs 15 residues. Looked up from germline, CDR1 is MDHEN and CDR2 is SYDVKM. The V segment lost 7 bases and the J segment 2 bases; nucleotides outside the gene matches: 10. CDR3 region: CASILNVRGPYEQYF. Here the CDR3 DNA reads TGTGCCAGCATCCTCAACGTCAGGGGGCCCTACGAGCAGTACTTC.

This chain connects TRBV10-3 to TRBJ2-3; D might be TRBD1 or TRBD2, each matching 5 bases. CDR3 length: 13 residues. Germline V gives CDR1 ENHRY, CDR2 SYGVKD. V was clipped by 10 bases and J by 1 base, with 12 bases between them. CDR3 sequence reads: CATQRTRTDTQYF. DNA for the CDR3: TGTGCCACACAGCGGACACGCACAGATACGCAGTATTTT.

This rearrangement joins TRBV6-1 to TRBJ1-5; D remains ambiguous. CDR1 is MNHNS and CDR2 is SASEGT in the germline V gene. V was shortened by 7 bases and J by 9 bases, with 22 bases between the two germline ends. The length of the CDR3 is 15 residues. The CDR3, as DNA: TGTGCCAGCACTGTCTACGACCCTACCCAACGGCCCCAGCATTTT. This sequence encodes CASTVYDPTQRPQHF.

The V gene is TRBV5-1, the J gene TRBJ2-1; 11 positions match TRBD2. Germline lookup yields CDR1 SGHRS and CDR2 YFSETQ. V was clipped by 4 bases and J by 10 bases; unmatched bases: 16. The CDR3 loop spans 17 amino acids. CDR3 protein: CASSLTGTSGPLQEQFF. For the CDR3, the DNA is TGCGCCAGCAGCCTAACTGGGACTAGCGGCCCTCTCCAGGAGCAGTTCTTC.

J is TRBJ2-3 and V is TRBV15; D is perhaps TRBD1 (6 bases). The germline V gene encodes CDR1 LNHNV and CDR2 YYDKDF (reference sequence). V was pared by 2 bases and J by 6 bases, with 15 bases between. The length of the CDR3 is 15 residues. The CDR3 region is CATSRSTTGPDTQYF. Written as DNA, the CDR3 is TGTGCCACCAGCAGAAGCACGACAGGACCGGATACGCAGTATTTT. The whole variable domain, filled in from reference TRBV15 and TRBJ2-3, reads DAMVIQNPRYQVTQFGKPVTLSCSQTLNHNVMYWYQQKSSQAPKLLFHYYDKDFNNEADTPDNFQSRRPNTSFCFLDIRSPGLGDTAMYLCATSRSTTGPDTQYFGPGTRLTVL.

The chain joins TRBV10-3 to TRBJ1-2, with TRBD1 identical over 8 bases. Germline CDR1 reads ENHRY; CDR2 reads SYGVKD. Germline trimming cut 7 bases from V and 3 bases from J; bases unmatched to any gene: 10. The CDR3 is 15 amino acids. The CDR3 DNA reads TGTGCCATCAACGTTGGACAGGGAGGATACTATGGCTACACCTTC. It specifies CAINVGQGGYYGYTF.

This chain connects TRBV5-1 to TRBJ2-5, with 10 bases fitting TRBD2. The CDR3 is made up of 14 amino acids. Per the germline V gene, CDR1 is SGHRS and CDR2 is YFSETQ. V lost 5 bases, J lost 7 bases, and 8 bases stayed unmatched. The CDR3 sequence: CASRLAGTDGTQYF. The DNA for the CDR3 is TGCGCCAGCAGACTAGCGGGGACCGACGGGACCCAGTACTTC.

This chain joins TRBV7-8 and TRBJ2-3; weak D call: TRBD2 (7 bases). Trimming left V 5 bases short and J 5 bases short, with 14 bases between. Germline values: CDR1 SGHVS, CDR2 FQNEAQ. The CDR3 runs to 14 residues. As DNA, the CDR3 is TGTGCCAGCAGCAGGACTAGGGGGGAAGATACGCAGTATTTT. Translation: CASSRTRGEDTQYF.

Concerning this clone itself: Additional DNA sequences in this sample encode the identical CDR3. CDR3 region: CASSQGREDTQYF. CDR3 nucleotide sequence: TGCGCCAGCAGCCAGGGGCGGGAAGATACGCAGTATTTT. V usage is TRBV4-3 and J usage is TRBJ2-3; D possibly corresponds to TRBD2 (6 bases). From germline, CDR1 is LGHNA and CDR2 YSLEER. Trimming removed 3 bases at V and 5 bases at J, with 9 bases between. The CDR3 is made up of 13 amino acids.

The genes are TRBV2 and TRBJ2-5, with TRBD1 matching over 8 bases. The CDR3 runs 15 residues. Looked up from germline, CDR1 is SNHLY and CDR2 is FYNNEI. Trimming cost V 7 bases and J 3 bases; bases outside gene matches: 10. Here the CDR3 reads CASIIQGVAKETQYF. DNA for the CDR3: TGTGCCAGCATAATACAGGGGGTTGCCAAAGAGACCCAGTACTTC.

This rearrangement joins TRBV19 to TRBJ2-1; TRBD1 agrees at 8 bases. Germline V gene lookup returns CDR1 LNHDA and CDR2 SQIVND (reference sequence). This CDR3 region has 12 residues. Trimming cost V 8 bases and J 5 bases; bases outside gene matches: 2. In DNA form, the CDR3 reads TGTGCCAGTCAGGGACAGGACAATGAGCAGTTCTTC. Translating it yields CASQGQDNEQFF. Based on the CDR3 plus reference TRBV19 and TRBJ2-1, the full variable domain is DGGITQSPKYLFRKEGQNVTLSCEQNLNHDAMYWYRQDPGQGLRLIYYSQIVNDFQKGDIAEGYSVSREKKESFPLTVTSAQKNPTAFYLCASQGQDNEQFFGPGTRLTVL.

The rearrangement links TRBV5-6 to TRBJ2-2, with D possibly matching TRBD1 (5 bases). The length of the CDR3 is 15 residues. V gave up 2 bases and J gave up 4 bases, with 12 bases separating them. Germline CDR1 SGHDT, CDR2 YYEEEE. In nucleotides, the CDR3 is TGTGCCAGCAGCTTAAGGGGCCTAGGCACCGGGGAGCTGTTTTTT. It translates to CASSLRGLGTGELFF.

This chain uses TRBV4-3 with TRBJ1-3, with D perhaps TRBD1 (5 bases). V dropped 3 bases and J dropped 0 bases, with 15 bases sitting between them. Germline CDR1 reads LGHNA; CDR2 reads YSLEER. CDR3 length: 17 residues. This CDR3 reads CASSQVPQGSSGNTIYF. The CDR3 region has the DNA TGCGCCAGCAGCCAGGTCCCCCAGGGCTCCTCTGGAAACACCATATATTTT.